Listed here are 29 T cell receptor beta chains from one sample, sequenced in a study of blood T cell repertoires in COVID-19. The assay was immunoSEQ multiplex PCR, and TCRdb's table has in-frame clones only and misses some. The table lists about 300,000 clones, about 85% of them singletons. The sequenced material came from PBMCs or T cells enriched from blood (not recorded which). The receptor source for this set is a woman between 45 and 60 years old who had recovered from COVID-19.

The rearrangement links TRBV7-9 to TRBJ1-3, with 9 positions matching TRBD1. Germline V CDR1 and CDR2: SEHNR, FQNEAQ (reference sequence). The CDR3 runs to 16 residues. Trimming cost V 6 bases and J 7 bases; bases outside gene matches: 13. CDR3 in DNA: TGTGCCAGCAGACCCCCCGCCGGGACAGGGTACAACACCATATATTTT. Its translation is CASRPPAGTGYNTIYF. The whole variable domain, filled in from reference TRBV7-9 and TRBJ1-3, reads DTGVSQNPRHKITKRGQNVTFRCDPISEHNRLYWYRQTLGQGPEFLTYFQNEAQLEKSRLLSDRFSAERPKGSFSTLEIQRTEQGDSAMYLCASRPPAGTGYNTIYFGEGSWLTVV.

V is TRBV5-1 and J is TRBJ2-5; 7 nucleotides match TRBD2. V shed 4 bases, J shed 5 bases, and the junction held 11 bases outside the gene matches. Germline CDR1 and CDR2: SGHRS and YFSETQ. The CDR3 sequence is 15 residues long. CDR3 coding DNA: TGCGCCAGCAGCCCCCAATTCGGACTAGGTGAGACCCAGTACTTC. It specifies CASSPQFGLGETQYF.

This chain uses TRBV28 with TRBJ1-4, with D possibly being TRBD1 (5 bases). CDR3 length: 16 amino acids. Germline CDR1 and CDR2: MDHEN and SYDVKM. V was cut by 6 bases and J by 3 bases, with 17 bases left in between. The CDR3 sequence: CASSGHSRGANEKLFF. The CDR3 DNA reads TGTGCCAGCAGCGGACACTCCCGGGGGGCTAATGAAAAACTGTTTTTT.

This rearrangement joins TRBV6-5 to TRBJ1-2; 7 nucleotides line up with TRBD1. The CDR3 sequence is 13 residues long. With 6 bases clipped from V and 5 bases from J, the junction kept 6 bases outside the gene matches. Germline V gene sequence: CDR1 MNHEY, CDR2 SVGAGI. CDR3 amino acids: CASRMEGAYGYTF. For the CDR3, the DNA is TGTGCCAGCAGGATGGAGGGGGCGTATGGCTACACCTTC.

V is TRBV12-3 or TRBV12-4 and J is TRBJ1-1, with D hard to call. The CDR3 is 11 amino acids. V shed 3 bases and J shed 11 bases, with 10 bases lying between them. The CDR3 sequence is CASSLGERAFF. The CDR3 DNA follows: TGTGCCAGCAGTTTGGGTGAGAGGGCTTTCTTT.

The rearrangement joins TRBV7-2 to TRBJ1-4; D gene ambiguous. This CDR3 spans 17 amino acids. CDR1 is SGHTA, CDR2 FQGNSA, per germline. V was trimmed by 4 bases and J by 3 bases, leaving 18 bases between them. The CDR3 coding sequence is TGTGCCAGCAGCTCAACTCCATGGAGAGGCCCTAATGAAAAACTGTTTTTT. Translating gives CASSSTPWRGPNEKLFF. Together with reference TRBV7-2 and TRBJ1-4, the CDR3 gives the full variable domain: GAGVSQSPSNKVTEKGKDVELRCDPISGHTALYWYRQSLGQGLEFLIYFQGNSAPDKSGLPSDRFSAERTGGSVSTLTIQRTQQEDSAVYLCASSSTPWRGPNEKLFFGSGTQLSVL.

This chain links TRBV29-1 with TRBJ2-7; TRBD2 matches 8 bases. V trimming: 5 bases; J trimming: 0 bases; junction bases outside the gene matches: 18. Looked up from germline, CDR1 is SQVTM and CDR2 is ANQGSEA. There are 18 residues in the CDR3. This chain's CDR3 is CSVSRIGGTSGTSYEQYF. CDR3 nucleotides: TGCAGCGTTTCACGGATAGGTGGAACTAGCGGCACCTCCTACGAGCAGTACTTC.

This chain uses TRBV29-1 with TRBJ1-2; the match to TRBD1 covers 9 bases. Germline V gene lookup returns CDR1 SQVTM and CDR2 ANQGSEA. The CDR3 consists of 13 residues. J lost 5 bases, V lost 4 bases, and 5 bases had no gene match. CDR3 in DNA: TGCAGCGTTGTACAGGGGGCGCGGTATGGCTACACCTTC. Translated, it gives CSVVQGARYGYTF.

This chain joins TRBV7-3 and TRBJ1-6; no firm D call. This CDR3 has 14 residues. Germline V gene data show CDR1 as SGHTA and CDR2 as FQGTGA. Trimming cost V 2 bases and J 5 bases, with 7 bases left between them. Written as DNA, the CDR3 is TGTGCCAGCAGCTTATTCCAGGATAATTCACCCCTCCACTTT. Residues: CASSLFQDNSPLHF.

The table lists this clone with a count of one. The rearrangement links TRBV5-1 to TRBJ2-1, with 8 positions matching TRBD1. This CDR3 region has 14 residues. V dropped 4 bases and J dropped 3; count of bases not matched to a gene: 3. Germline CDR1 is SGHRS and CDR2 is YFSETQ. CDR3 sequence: CASSGTGGYNEQFF. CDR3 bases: TGCGCCAGCAGCGGAACAGGGGGCTACAATGAGCAGTTCTTC.

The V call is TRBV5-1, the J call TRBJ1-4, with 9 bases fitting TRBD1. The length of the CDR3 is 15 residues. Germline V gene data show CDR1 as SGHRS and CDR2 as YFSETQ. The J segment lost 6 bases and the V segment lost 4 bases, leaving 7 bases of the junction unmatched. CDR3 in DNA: TGCGCCAGCAGCCAATGGACAGGGGAAGATGAAAAACTGTTTTTT. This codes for CASSQWTGEDEKLFF. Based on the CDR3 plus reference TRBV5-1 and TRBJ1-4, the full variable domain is KAGVTQTPRYLIKTRGQQVTLSCSPISGHRSVSWYQQTPGQGLQFLFEYFSETQRNKGNFPGRFSGRQFSNSRSEMNVSTLELGDSALYLCASSQWTGEDEKLFFGSGTQLSVL.

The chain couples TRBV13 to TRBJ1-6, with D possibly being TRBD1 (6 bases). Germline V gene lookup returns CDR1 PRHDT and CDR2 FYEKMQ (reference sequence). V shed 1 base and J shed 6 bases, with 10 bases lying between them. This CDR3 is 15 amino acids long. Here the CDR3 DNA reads TGTGCCAGCAGCTTAGAACAGGGTCCTAATTCACCCCTCCACTTT. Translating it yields CASSLEQGPNSPLHF.

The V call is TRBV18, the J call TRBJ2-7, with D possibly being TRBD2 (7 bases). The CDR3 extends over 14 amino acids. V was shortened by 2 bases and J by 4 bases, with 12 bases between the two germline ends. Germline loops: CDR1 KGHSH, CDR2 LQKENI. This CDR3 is CASSPAGAEYEQYF. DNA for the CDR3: TGTGCCAGCTCACCAGCGGGGGCGGAGTACGAGCAGTACTTC.

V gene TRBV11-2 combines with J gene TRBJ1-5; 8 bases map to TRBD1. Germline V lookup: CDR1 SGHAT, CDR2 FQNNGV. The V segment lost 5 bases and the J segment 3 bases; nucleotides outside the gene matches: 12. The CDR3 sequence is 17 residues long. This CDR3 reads CASSPGDRGLANQPQHF. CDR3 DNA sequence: TGTGCCAGCAGCCCAGGTGACAGGGGTCTGGCCAATCAGCCCCAGCATTTT. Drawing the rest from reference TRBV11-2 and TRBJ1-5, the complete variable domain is EAGVAQSPRYKIIEKRQSVAFWCNPISGHATLYWYQQILGQGPKLLIQFQNNGVVDDSQLPKDRFSAERLKGVDSTLKIQPAKLEDSAVYLCASSPGDRGLANQPQHFGDGTRLSIL.

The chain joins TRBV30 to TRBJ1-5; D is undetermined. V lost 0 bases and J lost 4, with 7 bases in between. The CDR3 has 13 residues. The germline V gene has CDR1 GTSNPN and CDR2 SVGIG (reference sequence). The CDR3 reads CAWSVMRNQPQHF. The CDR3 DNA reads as TGTGCCTGGAGTGTAATGAGGAATCAGCCCCAGCATTTT. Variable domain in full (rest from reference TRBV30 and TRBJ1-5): SQTIHQWPATLVQPVGSPLSLECTVEGTSNPNLYWYRQAAGRGLQLLFYSVGIGQISSEVPQNLSASRPQDRQFILSSKKLLLSDSGFYLCAWSVMRNQPQHFGDGTRLSIL.

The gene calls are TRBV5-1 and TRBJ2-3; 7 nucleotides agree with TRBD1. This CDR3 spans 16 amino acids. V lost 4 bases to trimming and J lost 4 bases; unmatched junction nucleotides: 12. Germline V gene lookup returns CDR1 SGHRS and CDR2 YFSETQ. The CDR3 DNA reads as TGCGCCAGCAGCCCCTTGACAGGGTACGCCCCAGATACGCAGTATTTT. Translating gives CASSPLTGYAPDTQYF.

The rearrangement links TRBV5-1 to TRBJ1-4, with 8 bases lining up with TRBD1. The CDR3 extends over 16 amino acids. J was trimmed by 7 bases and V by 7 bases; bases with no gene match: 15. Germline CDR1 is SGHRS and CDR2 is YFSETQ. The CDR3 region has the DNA TGCGCCAGCGGAGCTTATGGACAGGGTGTGGGTGAAAAACTGTTTTTT. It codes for CASGAYGQGVGEKLFF.

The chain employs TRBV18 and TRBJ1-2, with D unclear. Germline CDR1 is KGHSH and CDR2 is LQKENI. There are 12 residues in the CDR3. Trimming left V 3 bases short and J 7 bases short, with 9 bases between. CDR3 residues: CASSPTRGGYTF. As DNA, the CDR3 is TGTGCCAGCTCACCTACTCGGGGTGGCTACACCTTC.

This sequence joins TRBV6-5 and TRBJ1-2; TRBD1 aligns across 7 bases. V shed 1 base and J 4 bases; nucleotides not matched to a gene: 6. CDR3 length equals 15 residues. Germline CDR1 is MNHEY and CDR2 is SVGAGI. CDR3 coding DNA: TGTGCCAGCAGTTACTTAGGGGACAGCCTCTATGGCTACACCTTC. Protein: CASSYLGDSLYGYTF.

The CDR3 sequence is CASSWGTEASTQYF. As DNA, the CDR3 is TGCGCCAGCAGCTGGGGGACAGAAGCTTCAACGCAGTATTTT. This chain joins TRBV5-1 and TRBJ2-3; 7 nucleotides line up with TRBD1. Trimming cost V 3 bases and J 9 bases; bases outside gene matches: 10. The germline V gene encodes CDR1 SGHRS and CDR2 YFSETQ. CDR3 length: 14 amino acids.

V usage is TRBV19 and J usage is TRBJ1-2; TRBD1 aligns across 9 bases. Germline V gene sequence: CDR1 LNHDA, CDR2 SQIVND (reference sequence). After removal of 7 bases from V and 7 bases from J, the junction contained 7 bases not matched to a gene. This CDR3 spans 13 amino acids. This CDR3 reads CASNEQGALGYTF. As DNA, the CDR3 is TGTGCCAGTAACGAACAGGGGGCACTTGGCTACACCTTC.

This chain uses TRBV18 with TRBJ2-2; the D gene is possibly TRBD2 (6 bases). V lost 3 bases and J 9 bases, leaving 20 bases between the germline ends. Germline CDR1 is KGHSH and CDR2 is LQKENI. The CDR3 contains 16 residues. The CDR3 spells CASSPGTSFSPRELFF. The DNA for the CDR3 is TGTGCCAGCTCACCCGGGACTTCGTTCTCCCCAAGGGAGCTGTTTTTT.

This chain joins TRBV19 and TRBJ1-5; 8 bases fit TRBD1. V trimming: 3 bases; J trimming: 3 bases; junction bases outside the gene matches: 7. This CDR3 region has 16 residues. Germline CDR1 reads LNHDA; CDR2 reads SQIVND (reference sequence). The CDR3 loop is CASSMGTGAINQPQHF. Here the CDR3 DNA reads TGTGCCAGTAGTATGGGGACAGGCGCCATCAATCAGCCCCAGCATTTT.

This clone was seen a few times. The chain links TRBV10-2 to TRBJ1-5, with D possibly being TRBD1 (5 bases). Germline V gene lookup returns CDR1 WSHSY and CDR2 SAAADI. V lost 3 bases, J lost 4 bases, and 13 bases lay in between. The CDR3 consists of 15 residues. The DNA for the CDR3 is TGCGCCAGCAGTGATTGGGAGGGGAGGAATCAGCCCCAGCATTTT. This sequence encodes CASSDWEGRNQPQHF.

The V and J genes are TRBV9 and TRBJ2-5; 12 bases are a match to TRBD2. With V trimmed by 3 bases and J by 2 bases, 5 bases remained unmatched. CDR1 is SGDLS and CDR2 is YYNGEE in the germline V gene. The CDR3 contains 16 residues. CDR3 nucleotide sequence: TGTGCCAGCAGCGAGGGACTAGCGGGCCCTCAAGAGACCCAGTACTTC. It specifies CASSEGLAGPQETQYF. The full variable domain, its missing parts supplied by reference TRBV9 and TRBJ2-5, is DSGVTQTPKHLITATGQRVTLRCSPRSGDLSVYWYQQSLDQGLQFLIQYYNGEERAKGNILERFSAQQFPDLHSELNLSSLELGDSALYFCASSEGLAGPQETQYFGPGTRLLVL.

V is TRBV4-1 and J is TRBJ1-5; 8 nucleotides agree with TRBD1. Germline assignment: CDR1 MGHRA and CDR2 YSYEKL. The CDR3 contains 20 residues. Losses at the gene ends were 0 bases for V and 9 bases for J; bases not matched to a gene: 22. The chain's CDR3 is CASSQEKPQITGQGTPPQHF. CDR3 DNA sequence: TGCGCCAGCAGCCAAGAAAAACCGCAAATTACCGGACAGGGAACGCCGCCCCAGCATTTT.

The CDR3 loop is CASSPRGALAGPRTDTQYF. The CDR3 DNA is TGTGCCAGCAGCCCAAGGGGGGCGCTAGCGGGACCGCGCACAGATACGCAGTATTTT. The chain has TRBV9 and TRBJ2-3; 9 nucleotides align to TRBD2. Germline V gene data show CDR1 as SGDLS and CDR2 as YYNGEE. The CDR3 consists of 19 residues. The V gene end was trimmed by 4 bases and the J gene end by 1 base; junction bases not matched to a gene: 16.

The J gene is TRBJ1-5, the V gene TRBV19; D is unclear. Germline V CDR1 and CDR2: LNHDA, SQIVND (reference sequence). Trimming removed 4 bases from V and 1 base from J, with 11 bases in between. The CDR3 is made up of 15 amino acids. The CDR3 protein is CASSSGPDSNQPQHF. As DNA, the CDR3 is TGTGCCAGTAGTAGCGGGCCTGACAGCAATCAGCCCCAGCATTTT.

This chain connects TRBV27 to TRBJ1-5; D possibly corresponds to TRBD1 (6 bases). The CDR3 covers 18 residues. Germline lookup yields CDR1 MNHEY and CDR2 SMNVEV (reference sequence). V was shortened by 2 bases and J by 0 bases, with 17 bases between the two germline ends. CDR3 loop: CASSLRGWTEDSNQPQHF. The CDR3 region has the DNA TGTGCCAGCAGTTTAAGGGGTTGGACAGAAGATAGCAATCAGCCCCAGCATTTT.